This T cell receptor (beta chain) was sequenced for a study of CD4 T cells in relation to SARS-CoV-2 and coronaviruses. In the case of this clone: Antigen: not known.

CDR1 SNHLY and CDR2 FYNNEI come from the germline V gene. The CDR3 spans 12 residues. The V and J ends lost 5 bases and 5 bases respectively, with 9 bases between them. Before the COVID-19 pandemic, during about 2010-2019, CD4+ T cells were taken from unexposed donors. Isolation of CD4+ T cells took place after around eleven days in culture. TCRdb's table, derived via immunoSEQ multiplex PCR, lists solely in-frame clones and lacks some. The sample shows under 25,000 clones, approximately 70% of them seen only once. The rearrangement joins TRBV2 to TRBJ1-2; D is ambiguous. The receptor was isolated from a human donor in good health. The sample consisted of CD4+ T cells from PBMCs, cultured in vitro. As DNA, the CDR3 is TGTGCCAGCAGTCGGCCCAGATATGGCTACACCTTC. It is translated as CASSRPRYGYTF.